Listed below are T cell receptor beta chains from one sample, sequenced in a study of blood T cell repertoires in COVID-19. Profiling relied on immunoSEQ multiplex PCR, and the TCRdb table lists in-frame clones only, not all of them. In the table there are around 180,000 clones, 74% of which are singletons. Sequencing used peripheral blood. The receptors stem from a woman aged 80 or over with acute or convalescent COVID-19. The CDR3 runs from the conserved cysteine through the conserved F or W. Each record gives: D gene, V gene, J gene, clone size, CDR3 DNA, CDR3 protein. A D gene is named only where the DNA matches it firmly. A row's size may be missing; if present it is once, few, many or a size class.

TRBD2,TRBV9,TRBJ2-5,NA,TGTGCCAGCAGCGTCCGCGGGAGCGCAGAGACCCAGTACTTC,CASSVRGSAETQYF
TRBD2,TRBV5-1,TRBJ2-7,NA,TGCGCCAGCAGCTTGTCGGGACTAGCGGGAGGAGAGCAGTACTTC,CASSLSGLAGGEQYF
TRBD1,TRBV5-1,TRBJ2-1,NA,TGCGCCAGCGGGGACAGGGGGCGCCCCTGGGAGCAGTTCTTC,CASGDRGRPWEQFF
NA,TRBV13,TRBJ1-5,few,TGTGCCAGCAACATCAGGGGCGTGGATCAGCCCCAGCATTTT,CASNIRGVDQPQHF
TRBD2,TRBV29-1,TRBJ2-4,NA,TGCAGCGCACGAGCGGGGGGGGTAAACATTCAGTACTTC,CSARAGGVNIQYF
TRBD2,TRBV27,TRBJ2-7,NA,TGTGCCAGCAGTCTAGCGGGAGGCTTCGACGAGCAGTACTTC,CASSLAGGFDEQYF
TRBD1,TRBV28,TRBJ2-7,NA,TGTGCCAGCAGCGGGACAGGTTACGAGCAGTACTTC,CASSGTGYEQYF
NA,TRBV7-9,TRBJ2-5,NA,TGTGCCAGCAGCTTTGACAGAAAAGAGACCCAGTACTTC,CASSFDRKETQYF
TRBD2,TRBV7-2,TRBJ2-7,NA,TGTGCCAGCAGCCACGGGGGAGGGCCTCAGCAGTACTTC,CASSHGGGPQQYF
NA,TRBV6-6,TRBJ2-7,once,TGTGCCAGCAGTTACACAGGGACGGGAACCTACGAGCAGTACTTC,CASSYTGTGTYEQYF
TRBD1,TRBV14,TRBJ1-6,few,TGTGCCAGCAGTCCACAGGGGGATTTTTCACCCCTCCACTTT,CASSPQGDFSPLHF
TRBD2,TRBV6-2/TRBV6-3,TRBJ2-2,once,TGTGCCAGCAGTTACATAGCGGGAGGAAGGGCCGGGGAGCTGTTTTTT,CASSYIAGGRAGELFF
TRBD2,TRBV29-1,TRBJ2-1,few,TGCAGCGCCTTAGCGGGAAACACCTACAATGAGCAGTTCTTC,CSALAGNTYNEQFF
TRBD1,TRBV4-3,TRBJ1-5,NA,TGCGCCAGCAGCCCCGACAGGGGCCGAAGTCAGCCCCAGCATTTT,CASSPDRGRSQPQHF
TRBD1,TRBV27,TRBJ2-4,NA,TGTGCCAGCAGTTTATTCCGCCAGGGGGACATTCAGTACTTC,CASSLFRQGDIQYF
TRBD2,TRBV5-1,TRBJ2-1,few,TGCGCCAGCAGCTTGACTAGCGCCTCCTACAATGAGCAGTTCTTC,CASSLTSASYNEQFF
NA,TRBV3-1/TRBV3-2,TRBJ1-3,NA,TGTGCCAGCAGCGACAGCGACTCTGGAAACACCATATATTTT,CASSDSDSGNTIYF
TRBD1,TRBV27,TRBJ1-1,NA,TGTGCCAGCAGTTTGACAGGGAGTATAACTGAAGCTTTCTTT,CASSLTGSITEAFF
NA,TRBV2,TRBJ1-4,once,TGTGCCAGCAATGAACAGGGTCATAATGAAAAACTGTTTTTT,CASNEQGHNEKLFF
TRBD1,TRBV7-9,TRBJ1-4,NA,TGTGCCAGCAGCCAACAGGGGTTTAATGAAAAACTGTTTTTT,CASSQQGFNEKLFF
NA,TRBV28,TRBJ1-4,NA,TGTGCCAGCAGCACAGGACGGGGAGGTGAAAAACTGTTTTTT,CASSTGRGGEKLFF
NA,TRBV7-3,TRBJ1-3,NA,TGTGCCAGCAGCTCCGACAGCTCTGGAAACACCATATATTTT,CASSSDSSGNTIYF
NA,TRBV27,TRBJ1-5,few,TGTGCCAGCAGTTTAATCGGGACGGGGGACAATCAGCCCCAGCATTTT,CASSLIGTGDNQPQHF
NA,TRBV7-2,TRBJ2-1,NA,TGTGCCAGCAGCTACCCGACTCAGGGGTCTGAGCAGTTCTTC,CASSYPTQGSEQFF
TRBD2,TRBV7-7,TRBJ2-1,NA,TGTGCCAGCAGCTTAGAGGTCACTAGCGGGGGGTACAATGAGCAGTTCTTC,CASSLEVTSGGYNEQFF
NA,TRBV7-9,TRBJ2-7,few,TGTGCCAGCAGCTTACCCGGGATTCCCTACGAGCAGTACTTC,CASSLPGIPYEQYF
NA,TRBV12-3/TRBV12-4,TRBJ1-1,once,TGTGCCAGCTCCGGGACATTGAACACTGAAGCTTTCTTT,CASSGTLNTEAFF
TRBD1,TRBV7-9,TRBJ2-7,NA,TGTGCCAGTCATGATGACAGGGTTGAGCAGCAGTACTTC,CASHDDRVEQQYF
NA,TRBV28,TRBJ1-1,NA,TGTGCCAGCAGTTCCCCGACCCTAGCAGATGAAGCTTTCTTT,CASSSPTLADEAFF
NA,TRBV6-6,TRBJ2-7,NA,TGTGCCAGCGCCCGGGGAAACTACGAGCAGTACTTC,CASARGNYEQYF
TRBD2,TRBV10-2,TRBJ2-5,NA,TGCGCCAGCAGCGGCTTAGCGGGAGGTCGGGTTGAGACCCAGTACTTC,CASSGLAGGRVETQYF
NA,TRBV11-2,TRBJ1-1,NA,TGTGCCAGCAGCTTAGGACAGGAAGCTTTCTTT,CASSLGQEAFF